These T cell receptor beta chains were read from a single sample in a study of cytomegalovirus exposure and HLA in healthy donors. Generated by immunoSEQ multiplex PCR, the TCRdb table keeps only in-frame clones and is missing some. Among some 110,000 clones listed, 70% were seen once. Sample: PBMCs. Receptor source: a man aged 25 to 45 in good health and CMV-seropositive. CDR3s include the opening cysteine and the closing phenylalanine or tryptophan. The D gene is left open where the match is weak. The listing skips clone size in some rows; elsewhere it reads once, few, many or a size class.

size,D,J,length,V,CDR3,DNA
once,.,TRBJ1-1,14,TRBV11-1,CASSRPPGGGEAFF,TGTGCCAGCAGCCGCCCTCCCGGGGGGGGTGAAGCTTTCTTT
.,TRBD1,TRBJ1-1,15,TRBV6-1,CASRRRSQQGPEAFF,TGTGCCAGCAGACGAAGAAGCCAACAGGGGCCTGAAGCTTTCTTT
.,TRBD2,TRBJ2-1,15,TRBV15,CATSERGGTGNEQFF,TGTGCCACCAGCGAACGGGGGGGCACGGGAAATGAGCAGTTCTTC
.,TRBD2,TRBJ2-2,14,TRBV13,CASSPRGGTGELFF,TGTGCCAGCAGCCCACGGGGGGGCACCGGGGAGCTGTTTTTT
.,TRBD2,TRBJ2-1,19,TRBV10-2,CASTQVGLAGGWHNNEQFF,TGCGCCAGCACACAAGTAGGGCTAGCGGGAGGGTGGCATAACAATGAGCAGTTCTTC
.,.,TRBJ1-2,15,TRBV6-1,CASSEAAGGSYGYTF,TGTGCCAGCAGTGAAGCCGCGGGGGGAAGCTATGGCTACACCTTC
.,.,TRBJ1-3,13,TRBV27,CASSLQSGNTIYF,TGTGCCAGCAGTTTACAGTCGGGAAACACCATATATTTT
.,.,TRBJ1-1,16,TRBV9,CASSPPGSALNTEAFF,TGTGCCAGCAGCCCGCCAGGTTCAGCCCTGAACACTGAAGCTTTCTTT
.,.,TRBJ2-3,15,TRBV2,CASSLQGSSTDTQYF,TGTGCCAGCAGCTTGCAGGGGTCCAGCACAGATACGCAGTATTTT
.,TRBD1,TRBJ1-5,14,TRBV19,CASSRGLSNQPQHF,TGTGCCAGTAGCAGGGGGCTTAGCAATCAGCCCCAGCATTTT
few,TRBD1,TRBJ2-4,16,TRBV11-2,CASNIRTGLAKNIQYF,TGTGCCAGCAACATCCGGACAGGGCTAGCCAAAAACATTCAGTACTTC
.,.,TRBJ1-1,13,TRBV30,CAWRRRGVAEAFF,TGTGCCTGGAGGCGACGCGGGGTCGCTGAAGCTTTCTTT
.,TRBD1,TRBJ1-2,14,TRBV9,CASSPTGGSYGYTF,TGTGCCAGCAGCCCGACAGGGGGCAGCTATGGCTACACCTTC